The 26 T cell receptor beta chains given below trace back to one sample, sequenced in a study of T cell changes during pregnancy in multiple sclerosis (dated by TCRdb to about 2019). Library creation used the immunoSEQ multiplex PCR assay. TCRdb re-hosts the immuneACCESS table, in-frame sequences only. Its copies lack some clones; in the studies checked, an unresolved V gene accounts for under half of them, and the cause for the rest is not known. The sample has about 72,000 clones on record, about 90% of them singletons. Approximately 0.84% of the sample lies in the top ten. The starting material was peripheral blood, obtained in the second trimester of pregnancy. Source of these receptors: a female donor with multiple sclerosis, enrolled in a pregnancy study.

The J gene is TRBJ1-4, the V gene TRBV6-6, with D maybe TRBD1 (6 bases). From germline, CDR1 is MNHNY and CDR2 SVGAGI (reference sequence). V was trimmed by 6 bases and J by 4 bases, leaving 15 bases between them. This CDR3 has 15 residues. Here the CDR3 reads CASSPFRQVNEKLFF. CDR3 DNA: TGTGCCAGCAGCCCGTTTCGACAGGTTAATGAAAAACTGTTTTTT.

This clone was found once. The V call is TRBV5-6, the J call TRBJ1-3; TRBD1 matches 7 bases. This CDR3 contains 15 residues. The ends lost 1 base at V and 4 bases at J; junction bases unmatched: 5. Per the germline V gene, CDR1 is SGHDT and CDR2 is YYEEEE. The CDR3 DNA sequence: TGTGCCAGCAGCTTGACAGGGGCGAACGGAAACACCATATATTTT. Amino acids: CASSLTGANGNTIYF. Complete variable domain (other parts from reference TRBV5-6 and TRBJ1-3): DAGVTQSPTHLIKTRGQQVTLRCSPKSGHDTVSWYQQALGQGPQFIFQYYEEEERQRGNFPDRFSGHQFPNYSSELNVNALLLGDSALYLCASSLTGANGNTIYFGEGSWLTVV.

The V gene is TRBV2, the J gene TRBJ2-7; 7 positions agree with TRBD1. The CDR3 length is 13 residues. Unmatched junction bases numbered 3, after V lost 6 bases and J lost 1 base. Per the germline V gene, CDR1 is SNHLY and CDR2 is FYNNEI. The DNA of the CDR3 is TGTGCCAGCAGCGCGACAGGGTCCTACGAGCAGTACTTC. This encodes CASSATGSYEQYF.

This clone has just one count. The chain couples TRBV6-6 to TRBJ1-2, with 9 bases aligning to TRBD1. Germline CDR1 reads MNHNY; CDR2 reads SVGAGI (reference sequence). V lost 7 bases and J lost 7; bases outside the gene matches: 13. CDR3 length: 15 residues. CDR3 coding DNA: TGTGCCAGCACTCCCCGGGGCGGGACAGGGCTTGGCTACACCTTC. Encoded protein: CASTPRGGTGLGYTF.

This chain joins TRBV19 and TRBJ2-3; 7 nucleotides line up with TRBD1. This CDR3 region has 15 residues. Germline CDR1 and CDR2: LNHDA and SQIVND (reference sequence). Trimming removed 5 bases from V and 0 bases from J; junction bases left unmatched: 5. CDR3 sequence (DNA): TGTGCCAGTAGTCCCGGGACAGCTAGCACAGATACGCAGTATTTT. It yields the protein CASSPGTASTDTQYF.

The V call is TRBV10-3, the J call TRBJ1-4; 7 bases fit TRBD1. The V gene end was trimmed by 2 bases and the J gene end by 7 bases; junction bases not matched to a gene: 4. The germline V gene has CDR1 ENHRY and CDR2 SYGVKD. The CDR3 is 14 residues long. CDR3 DNA: TGTGCCATCAGTGAGAGGGGGCCGAGTGAAAAACTGTTTTTT. Its protein product is CAISERGPSEKLFF.

The chain uses TRBV29-1 and TRBJ2-3, with D maybe TRBD2 (7 bases). The V gene's germline CDR1 is SQVTM and CDR2 ANQGSEA. This CDR3 is 16 amino acids long. Trimming pared 8 bases from V and 0 bases from J, leaving 21 bases between. CDR3 sequence reads: CSSRGGARGSTDTQYF. CDR3 DNA sequence: TGCAGCTCCCGAGGGGGGGCGCGGGGAAGCACAGATACGCAGTATTTT.

As for this clone: Other DNA sequences in this sample translate to the same CDR3. The chain combines TRBV29-1 with TRBJ2-7; possible D gene TRBD1, 6 bases. The CDR3 extends over 11 amino acids. V dropped 7 bases and J dropped 4 bases, with 11 bases sitting between them. The germline V gene has CDR1 SQVTM and CDR2 ANQGSEA. The CDR3 reads CSGGQGYEQYF. DNA of the CDR3: TGCAGCGGCGGGCAGGGGTACGAGCAGTACTTC.

The V gene is TRBV15, the J gene TRBJ1-5; no clear D. Germline V gene sequence: CDR1 LNHNV, CDR2 YYDKDF (reference sequence). Trimming took off 4 bases at V and 6 bases at J, with 16 bases between the two ends. The CDR3 is 15 residues long. The CDR3 DNA sequence: TGTGCCACCAGCAATAAAGCGCGGGGTTTTCAGCCCCAGCATTTT. This sequence encodes CATSNKARGFQPQHF. Complete variable domain (other parts from reference TRBV15 and TRBJ1-5): DAMVIQNPRYQVTQFGKPVTLSCSQTLNHNVMYWYQQKSSQAPKLLFHYYDKDFNNEADTPDNFQSRRPNTSFCFLDIRSPGLGDTAMYLCATSNKARGFQPQHFGDGTRLSIL.

The chain uses TRBV7-2 and TRBJ1-6; D may be TRBD1 (6 bases). Trimming pared 5 bases from V and 11 bases from J, leaving 16 bases between. The CDR3 length is 14 residues. Germline assignment: CDR1 SGHTA and CDR2 FQGNSA. The CDR3 reads CASSIQGVRAPLHF. CDR3 in DNA: TGTGCCAGCAGCATACAGGGAGTTAGGGCACCCCTCCACTTT.

The chain employs TRBV10-3 and TRBJ1-5; possibly TRBD1 for D (5 bases). V lost 7 bases, J lost 4 bases, and 14 bases lay in between. Germline V gives CDR1 ENHRY, CDR2 SYGVKD. The CDR3 is made up of 14 amino acids. The CDR3 DNA follows: TGTGCCATCAATAGCCCGGGGGTGAATCAGCCCCAGCATTTT. Its translation is CAINSPGVNQPQHF.

This sequence joins TRBV7-3 and TRBJ2-3; a weak D match, TRBD1 (6 bases). Germline CDR1 SGHTA, CDR2 FQGTGA. The ends were cut back, 5 bases at V and 6 bases at J, with 9 bases in the middle. CDR3 length equals 12 residues. The CDR3 bases are TGTGCCAGCAGCCCAACAGGGGATACGCAGTATTTT. It codes for CASSPTGDTQYF.

The V call is TRBV11-1, the J call TRBJ2-1; D not resolved. Looked up from germline, CDR1 is SGHAT and CDR2 is FQDESV (reference sequence). The CDR3 consists of 16 residues. V was trimmed by 5 bases and J by 3 bases, leaving 17 bases between them. The chain's CDR3 is CASSPSSPRLYNEQFF. CDR3 nucleotides: TGTGCCAGCAGCCCGAGCTCCCCTAGACTCTACAATGAGCAGTTCTTC.

The rearrangement joins TRBV27 to TRBJ1-2, with TRBD1 matching over 8 bases. Germline CDR1 and CDR2: MNHEY and SMNVEV (reference sequence). The length of the CDR3 is 14 residues. V lost 2 bases and J lost 9; bases outside the gene matches: 8. CDR3 sequence (DNA): TGTGCCAGCAGTTTAAGTGGACAGGGTGGCCGCTACACCTTC. This translates into CASSLSGQGGRYTF.

The V gene is TRBV27, the J gene TRBJ2-2; TRBD1 matches 7 bases. CDR3 length equals 15 residues. J lost 7 bases, V lost 6 bases, and 11 bases had no gene match. CDR1 and CDR2 (germline): MNHEY, SMNVEV (reference sequence). The CDR3 here is CASSQERGRIGELFF. In nucleotides, the CDR3 is TGTGCCAGCAGCCAAGAAAGGGGGCGAATCGGGGAGCTGTTTTTT.

Only one count was recorded for this clone. This rearrangement joins TRBV6-5 to TRBJ2-1; 9 positions match TRBD2. After removal of 5 bases from V and 8 bases from J, the junction contained 10 bases not matched to a gene. From germline, CDR1 is MNHEY and CDR2 SVGAGI. The length of the CDR3 is 15 residues. CDR3 sequence (DNA): TGTGCCAGCAGTAGCGGGGGGAGGCATGGGGATGAGCAGTTCTTC. Protein: CASSSGGRHGDEQFF.

The chain joins TRBV29-1 to TRBJ1-1; D gene unclear. CDR1 and CDR2 (germline): SQVTM, ANQGSEA. The CDR3 contains 13 residues. V lost 4 bases and J lost 1, with 10 bases in between. The CDR3: CSVGSTRNTEAFF. CDR3 nucleotide sequence: TGCAGCGTTGGCTCCACGAGGAACACTGAAGCTTTCTTT.

V is TRBV4-3 and J is TRBJ2-3; TRBD2 matches 8 bases. With V trimmed by 5 bases and J by 2 bases, 6 bases remained unmatched. Germline loops: CDR1 LGHNA, CDR2 YSLEER. The CDR3 is made up of 15 amino acids. The CDR3 reads CASSSRGGTTDTQYF. The DNA for the CDR3 is TGCGCCAGCAGCTCACGCGGGGGGACCACAGATACGCAGTATTTT.

The chain has TRBV7-3 and TRBJ2-3; D gene ambiguous. V was pared by 1 base and J by 7 bases, with 9 bases between. Germline assignment: CDR1 SGHTA and CDR2 FQGTGA. The CDR3 contains 13 residues. The CDR3 loop is CASSLSALYTQYF. The CDR3 DNA follows: TGTGCCAGCAGCTTAAGTGCGCTCTATACGCAGTATTTT.

V is TRBV13 and J is TRBJ2-3, with TRBD2 matching over 10 bases. CDR1 and CDR2 (germline): PRHDT, FYEKMQ (reference sequence). The CDR3 has 15 residues. The ends lost 5 bases at V and 5 bases at J; junction bases unmatched: 7. This CDR3 reads CASSPSGGAGDTQYF. For the CDR3, the DNA is TGTGCCAGCAGCCCAAGCGGGGGGGCCGGAGATACGCAGTATTTT.

The chain uses TRBV25-1 and TRBJ2-6; D is uncertain. The germline V and J ends were trimmed by 1 base and 2 bases, with 9 bases remaining between them. This CDR3 spans 16 amino acids. Per germline, CDR1 MGHDK and CDR2 SYGVNS. The CDR3 sequence: CASSESGPTGANVLTF. The CDR3 DNA reads as TGTGCCAGCAGTGAATCGGGTCCGACTGGGGCCAACGTCCTGACTTTC.

The V and J genes are TRBV29-1 and TRBJ2-7; 8 bases are shared with TRBD2. The CDR3 is 13 amino acids. The V gene end was trimmed by 7 bases and the J gene end by 3 bases; junction bases not matched to a gene: 8. From germline, CDR1 is SQVTM and CDR2 ANQGSEA. The CDR3 DNA reads as TGCAGCGCCGGGAGGGGTCGGGGCTACGAGCAGTACTTC. As protein: CSAGRGRGYEQYF.

The chain uses TRBV6-5 and TRBJ1-5; D unclear. V lost 5 bases, J lost 6 bases, and 5 bases lay in between. CDR1 and CDR2 (germline): MNHEY, SVGAGI. The CDR3 extends over 11 amino acids. In DNA form, the CDR3 reads TGTGCCAGCAGTGAGTTTCAGCCCCAGCATTTT. It encodes CASSEFQPQHF.

The chain employs TRBV6-6 and TRBJ1-1, with a tentative D call TRBD1 (6 bases). Germline loops: CDR1 MNHNY, CDR2 SVGAGI (reference sequence). The ends were cut back, 0 bases at V and 1 base at J, with 12 bases in the middle. The CDR3 has 16 amino acids. The CDR3 DNA follows: TGTGCCAGCAGTTACTCCGTCCCAGGGGAGAACACTGAAGCTTTCTTT. Encoded protein: CASSYSVPGENTEAFF.

V is TRBV7-3 and J is TRBJ2-1, with TRBD1 matching 9 bases. The germline CDR1 and CDR2 sequences are SGHTA and FQGTGA. J lost 7 bases, V lost 2 bases, and 6 bases had no gene match. This CDR3 contains 15 residues. The DNA of the CDR3 is TGTGCCAGCAGCTTACCGGGGACAGGGTGGAATGAGCAGTTCTTC. Its translation: CASSLPGTGWNEQFF.

The rearrangement joins TRBV12-5 to TRBJ2-7; 7 bases line up with TRBD2. The CDR3 is made up of 15 amino acids. V lost 1 base, J lost 6 bases, and 9 bases stayed unmatched. The germline CDR1 and CDR2 sequences are LGHNT and FRNRAP. The CDR3 protein is CASGLDGGTGTEQYF. The DNA for the CDR3 is TGTGCTAGTGGTTTGGACGGGGGGACCGGGACCGAGCAGTACTTC.